Shown below are 2 T cell receptor beta chains from a single sample sequenced in a study of T cells in localized non-small cell lung cancer. Clones were read by immunoSEQ multiplex PCR, and TCRdb kept only the in-frame ones, dropping some. Seen here are roughly 50,000 clones, about four fifths observed once, and the top ten hold roughly 21%. This specimen was peripheral blood, taken before any cancer treatment. These receptors were collected from an older female donor with stage II squamous cell lung carcinoma.

There are many counts of this clone. The rearrangement links TRBV27 to TRBJ1-1, with 8 positions matching TRBD1. The CDR3 covers 13 residues. Germline CDR1 MNHEY, CDR2 SMNVEV (reference sequence). J lost 4 bases, V lost 6 bases, and 4 bases had no gene match. CDR3 DNA: TGTGCCAGCAGCCGGACAGGGCCCACTGAAGCTTTCTTT. This gives the protein CASSRTGPTEAFF.

As DNA, the CDR3 is TGTGCCATCAGTGAGTCGATATCGACAGGGGTTGATGAAAAACTGTTTTTT. It encodes CAISESISTGVDEKLFF. V gene TRBV10-3 combines with J gene TRBJ1-4; 8 bases are shared with TRBD1. After removal of 0 bases from V and 6 bases from J, the junction contained 9 bases not matched to a gene. Germline V gene sequence: CDR1 ENHRY, CDR2 SYGVKD. The CDR3 has 17 amino acids.